These 13 T cell receptor beta chains were all obtained from the same sample, sequenced in a study of blood T cells in healthy people across ages. Then a second PCR, running roughly 7 to 12 cycles, was carried out with a sample-barcoded 5' primer and a J-beta primer mix. TCRdb called the 5' RACE reads again in MiXCR, with one record for every CDR3 protein. The profile shows 1.5 million to 1.8 million distinct CDR3 sequences, roughly two fifths of them singletons. Sequencing was carried out using blood. The receptors derive from a woman between 18 and 29 years old in good health.

The chain links TRBV5-1 to TRBJ1-2; D perhaps matches TRBD1 (6 bases). V was pared by 0 bases and J by 3 bases, with 21 bases between. Looked up from germline, CDR1 is SGHRS and CDR2 is YFSETQ. This CDR3 comprises 18 residues. The CDR3 region has the DNA TGCGCCAGCAGCTTGGCCGTGACAGGCCCTGGGGGTGACTATGGCTACACCTTC. The encoded protein is CASSLAVTGPGGDYGYTF.

This clonotype was observed a few times. The chain combines TRBV5-1 with TRBJ1-5; D is possibly TRBD1 (6 bases). V was cut by 4 bases and J by 0 bases, with 14 bases left in between. Per germline, CDR1 SGHRS and CDR2 YFSETQ. The CDR3 runs 16 residues. The CDR3 spells CASSIGGGDSNQPQHF. The CDR3 DNA reads as TGCGCCAGCAGCATTGGAGGGGGAGATAGCAATCAGCCCCAGCATTTT.

The DNA for the CDR3 is TGTGCTAGTGGTTGGGTACTAGGGGTTCGGTATGGCTACACCTTC. Translated: CASGWVLGVRYGYTF. The rearrangement links TRBV12-5 to TRBJ1-2; possible D gene TRBD1, 5 bases. The CDR3 covers 15 residues. Between the trimmed V and J ends, which lost 4 bases and 5 bases, there was a span of 17 bases. CDR1 and CDR2 from the germline V gene are LGHNT and FRNRAP.

This sequence joins TRBV29-1 and TRBJ1-1; D is possibly TRBD1 (5 bases). The germline gives CDR1 SQVTM, CDR2 ANQGSEA. The CDR3 has 14 amino acids. V lost 3 bases and J 4 bases, leaving 15 bases between the germline ends. Here the CDR3 reads CSVEGVLGLTEAFF. The CDR3 region has the DNA TGCAGCGTTGAGGGGGTGTTGGGACTCACTGAAGCTTTCTTT.

The J gene is TRBJ2-7, the V gene TRBV20-1; the match to TRBD2 covers 7 bases. V was clipped by 0 bases and J by 2 bases; unmatched bases: 13. Germline V gene lookup returns CDR1 DFQATT and CDR2 SNEGSKA (reference sequence). The CDR3 has 17 residues. CDR3 loop: CSARDGGGTAAPYEQYF. The CDR3 DNA follows: TGCAGTGCTAGAGATGGCGGGGGAACGGCCGCACCCTACGAGCAGTACTTC.

Ten or more counts support this clonotype. This rearrangement joins TRBV6-5 to TRBJ2-5; D remains unclear. This CDR3 has 12 residues. From germline, CDR1 is MNHEY and CDR2 SVGAGI. Trimming shortened V by 0 bases and J by 3 bases, and 2 bases separated the two germline ends. CDR3 nucleotide sequence: TGTGCCAGCAGTTACTCGAAAGAGACCCAGTACTTC. It is translated as CASSYSKETQYF.

This chain joins TRBV20-1 and TRBJ1-4; TRBD1 is a possible D gene (5 bases). This CDR3 region has 12 residues. V was clipped by 7 bases and J by 4 bases, with 10 bases between them. CDR1 and CDR2 from the germline V gene are DFQATT and SNEGSKA (reference sequence). The chain's CDR3 is CSGRTLNEKLFF. CDR3 sequence (DNA): TGCAGTGGGAGGACACTTAATGAAAAACTGTTTTTT.

This clonotype was observed a handful of times. The J gene is TRBJ2-7, the V gene TRBV6-2 or TRBV6-3; D unresolved. There are 12 residues in the CDR3. Per the germline V gene, CDR1 is MNHEY and CDR2 is SVGEGT. Trimming removed 2 bases at V and 4 bases at J, with 6 bases between. In DNA form, the CDR3 reads TGTGCCAGCAGTTACCCCCAGTACGAGCAGTACTTC. This gives the protein CASSYPQYEQYF.

This clonotype was recorded at least ten times. CDR3 DNA sequence: TGCAGCGTCACCGGGACTAGCCGGAGCTCCTACAATGAGCAGTTCTTC. It translates to CSVTGTSRSSYNEQFF. The chain couples TRBV29-1 to TRBJ2-1; 9 bases fit TRBD2. With V trimmed by 6 bases and J by 0 bases, 9 bases remained unmatched. This CDR3 region has 16 residues. The V gene's germline CDR1 is SQVTM and CDR2 ANQGSEA.

In this sample, this clonotype turned up a few times. The chain couples TRBV4-3 to TRBJ1-1, with a tentative D call TRBD1 (5 bases). The CDR3 is made up of 15 amino acids. Trimming took off 1 base at V and 4 bases at J, with 13 bases between the two ends. Germline values: CDR1 LGHNA, CDR2 YSLEER. This chain's CDR3 is CASSQGRQGFTEAFF. The DNA for the CDR3 is TGCGCCAGCAGCCAAGGCCGTCAGGGATTCACTGAAGCTTTCTTT.

The gene calls are TRBV25-1 and TRBJ2-1; 9 bases agree with TRBD1. J gave up 8 bases and V 2 bases, and 7 bases lay outside the gene matches. The CDR3 extends over 15 amino acids. Per germline, CDR1 MGHDK and CDR2 SYGVNS. CDR3 amino acids: CASSEQTGQGHEQFF. In nucleotides, the CDR3 is TGTGCCAGCAGTGAACAAACGGGACAGGGACATGAGCAGTTCTTC. The full variable domain, in which reference TRBV25-1 and TRBJ2-1 provide the parts outside the CDR3, is EADIYQTPRYLVIGTGKKITLECSQTMGHDKMYWYQQDPGMELHLIHYSYGVNSTEKGDLSSESTVSRIRTEHFPLTLESARPSHTSQYLCASSEQTGQGHEQFFGPGTRLTVL.

This clonotype was detected only a few times. V is TRBV12-3 or TRBV12-4 and J is TRBJ1-1; D is unresolved. V gave up 5 bases and J gave up 1 base, with 11 bases separating them. The CDR3 is made up of 14 amino acids. The CDR3 DNA follows: TGTGCCAGCAGTCCCCGAAGGGCGAACACTGAAGCTTTCTTT. It encodes CASSPRRANTEAFF.

This clonotype was counted between two and nine times. The chain combines TRBV7-2 with TRBJ2-5; the D is unclear. The CDR3 consists of 14 residues. Trimming cost V 1 base and J 11 bases, with 17 bases left between them. CDR1 and CDR2 (germline): SGHTA, FQGNSA. The CDR3 loop reads CASSLESITKEQYF. The CDR3 nucleotides read TGTGCCAGCAGCTTAGAGAGTATTACAAAAGAGCAGTACTTC. Full variable domain (missing parts from reference TRBV7-2 and TRBJ2-5): GAGVSQSPSNKVTEKGKDVELRCDPISGHTALYWYRQSLGQGLEFLIYFQGNSAPDKSGLPSDRFSAERTGGSVSTLTIQRTQQEDSAVYLCASSLESITKEQYFGPGTRLLVL.